The 28 T cell receptor beta chains below were found in one sample sequenced in a study of blood T cell repertoires in COVID-19. Sequenced by immunoSEQ multiplex PCR; TCRdb stores in-frame clones only, minus some. The sample comprises fewer than 300,000 clones, 91% of which are singletons, and 2.2% rests with the top ten. The sample was peripheral blood. Receptors were obtained from a woman in her 30s with COVID-19, enrolled during active disease.

V and J are TRBV27 and TRBJ2-1; TRBD1 agrees at 7 bases. Trimming at V came to 6 bases and at J to 14 bases, leaving 10 bases not matched to a gene. In germline, CDR1 is MNHEY, CDR2 SMNVEV (reference sequence). This CDR3 comprises 12 residues. In nucleotides, the CDR3 is TGTGCCAGCAGCCAAATGACAGGGTACGAGTTCTTC. The encoded protein is CASSQMTGYEFF.

The chain employs TRBV30 and TRBJ2-7, with no clear D. Trimming took 1 base from V and 3 from J, leaving 16 bases between them. The CDR3 is 15 amino acids. The germline V gene encodes CDR1 GTSNPN and CDR2 SVGIG (reference sequence). CDR3 coding DNA: TGTGCCTGGAGTGATGACAAATACCCATACTACGAGCAGTACTTC. Amino acid sequence: CAWSDDKYPYYEQYF.

This clone came up a few times. The chain is built from TRBV7-9 and TRBJ1-4; 10 positions agree with TRBD1. V shed 5 bases, J shed 4 bases, and the junction held 7 bases outside the gene matches. Germline loops: CDR1 SEHNR, CDR2 FQNEAQ (reference sequence). The CDR3 is made up of 16 amino acids. This chain's CDR3 is CASSIGTGAFNEKLFF. As DNA, the CDR3 is TGTGCCAGCAGCATCGGGACAGGGGCCTTTAATGAAAAACTGTTTTTT.

The chain is built from TRBV30 and TRBJ1-2; 7 nucleotides line up with TRBD1. The germline gives CDR1 GTSNPN, CDR2 SVGIG (reference sequence). The CDR3 spans 13 residues. Germline trimming cut 2 bases from V and 4 bases from J; bases unmatched to any gene: 4. DNA for the CDR3: TGTGCCTGGAGTTTCGGGACAGTCTATGGCTACACCTTC. Translated: CAWSFGTVYGYTF.

This rearrangement joins TRBV7-9 to TRBJ1-1, with 7 bases lining up with TRBD1. Trimming took 4 bases from V and 2 from J; bases not matched to a gene: 4. Germline assignment: CDR1 SEHNR and CDR2 FQNEAQ (reference sequence). The CDR3 has 14 amino acids. CDR3 in DNA: TGTGCCAGCAGCTCCTACAGGGGAAACACTGAAGCTTTCTTT. As protein: CASSSYRGNTEAFF.

J is TRBJ2-2 and V is TRBV5-1; 7 bases are a match to TRBD2. The V and J ends lost 5 bases and 5 bases, in that order; junction bases with no gene match: 9. The CDR3 extends over 15 amino acids. Germline CDR1 reads SGHRS; CDR2 reads YFSETQ. The CDR3 region is CASRRSGPATGELFF. CDR3 nucleotide sequence: TGCGCCAGCAGACGTAGCGGGCCCGCTACCGGGGAGCTGTTTTTT.

The V call is TRBV4-1, the J call TRBJ2-3, with D maybe TRBD2 (6 bases). CDR3 size: 15 residues. Looked up from germline, CDR1 is MGHRA and CDR2 is YSYEKL. V was shortened by 1 base and J by 2 bases, with 10 bases between the two germline ends. The CDR3 DNA follows: TGCGCCAGCAGCCAAGTTCCTAGCGCCACAGATACGCAGTATTTT. Translated: CASSQVPSATDTQYF.

The V gene is TRBV15, the J gene TRBJ1-1; tentatively, D is TRBD1 (5 bases). The CDR3 runs to 14 residues. V lost 0 bases and J 4 bases, leaving 9 bases between the germline ends. The V gene's germline CDR1 is LNHNV and CDR2 YYDKDF (reference sequence). The CDR3 spells CATSRDFQGTEAFF. The CDR3 coding sequence is TGTGCCACCAGCAGAGATTTCCAGGGCACTGAAGCTTTCTTT.

The gene calls are TRBV7-9 and TRBJ2-1; 9 bases agree with TRBD2. CDR1 and CDR2 (germline): SEHNR, FQNEAQ (reference sequence). V gave up 6 bases and J gave up 2 bases; unmatched junction bases: 5. CDR3 size: 15 residues. This CDR3 is CASRNLAGAYNEQFF. CDR3 DNA: TGTGCCAGCAGAAATTTAGCGGGAGCCTACAATGAGCAGTTCTTC.

The chain carries TRBV30 and TRBJ2-3; 7 nucleotides agree with TRBD1. The CDR3 extends over 16 amino acids. The junction had 13 bases not matched to a gene; V was cut back by 1 base and J by 6 bases. CDR1 is GTSNPN and CDR2 is SVGIG in the germline V gene (reference sequence). CDR3 loop: CAWSAPREGARDTQYF. CDR3 DNA sequence: TGTGCCTGGAGTGCCCCTCGTGAGGGGGCGAGGGATACGCAGTATTTT.

This sequence joins TRBV19 and TRBJ2-7; a weak D match, TRBD1 (5 bases). The germline V and J ends were trimmed by 3 bases and 2 bases, with 8 bases remaining between them. CDR3 length: 13 residues. Germline CDR1 is LNHDA and CDR2 is SQIVND (reference sequence). The CDR3 sequence is CASSIGRAYEQYF. For the CDR3, the DNA is TGTGCCAGTAGTATCGGCAGGGCCTACGAGCAGTACTTC.

The rearrangement joins TRBV11-2 to TRBJ1-5, with 7 positions matching TRBD1. V shed 1 base and J 0 bases; nucleotides not matched to a gene: 9. This CDR3 region has 18 residues. Germline CDR1 and CDR2: SGHAT and FQNNGV. The CDR3: CASSLGPTGAHSNQPQHF. The DNA of the CDR3 is TGTGCCAGCAGCTTAGGTCCTACAGGGGCCCATAGCAATCAGCCCCAGCATTTT.

The genes are TRBV18 and TRBJ2-7; 10 bases are a match to TRBD1. The CDR3 extends over 15 amino acids. The J segment lost 6 bases and the V segment lost 6 bases, leaving 11 bases of the junction unmatched. CDR1 KGHSH and CDR2 LQKENI come from the germline V gene. The CDR3 loop is CASSPAGTGVVEQYF. The CDR3 DNA is TGTGCCAGCTCTCCAGCGGGGACAGGGGTCGTCGAGCAGTACTTC.

The chain recombines TRBV12-5 with TRBJ2-3, with TRBD2 matching 13 bases. The CDR3 consists of 18 residues. The V gene's germline CDR1 is LGHNT and CDR2 FRNRAP. The ends lost 1 base at V and 6 bases at J; junction bases unmatched: 10. The CDR3 spells CASGLAVTSGRYMDTQYF. CDR3 bases: TGTGCTAGTGGTTTGGCGGTGACTAGCGGGAGGTATATGGATACGCAGTATTTT. Based on the CDR3 plus reference TRBV12-5 and TRBJ2-3, the full variable domain is DARVTQTPRHKVTEMGQEVTMRCQPILGHNTVFWYRQTMMQGLELLAYFRNRAPLDDSGMPKDRFSAEMPDATLATLKIQPSEPRDSAVYFCASGLAVTSGRYMDTQYFGPGTRLTVL.

The chain uses TRBV5-5 and TRBJ2-7; D perhaps matches TRBD1 (6 bases). The V and J ends lost 3 bases and 1 base respectively, with 8 bases between them. This CDR3 is built from 13 residues. Germline CDR1 SGHKS, CDR2 YYEKEE (reference sequence). CDR3 bases: TGTGCCAGCAGCTGGACAGCATCCTACGAGCAGTACTTC. Amino acid sequence: CASSWTASYEQYF.

The chain joins TRBV15 to TRBJ2-6; possible D gene TRBD2, 6 bases. The CDR3 runs 16 residues. V was trimmed by 5 bases and J by 0 bases, leaving 11 bases between them. Germline lookup yields CDR1 LNHNV and CDR2 YYDKDF (reference sequence). The CDR3 loop is CATSVTRVSGANVLTF. For the CDR3, the DNA is TGTGCCACCAGCGTGACTAGGGTCTCTGGGGCCAACGTCCTGACTTTC.

V gene TRBV14 combines with J gene TRBJ1-2; D is possibly TRBD1 (6 bases). Germline lookup yields CDR1 SGHDN and CDR2 FVKESK. The CDR3 has 15 residues. V dropped 0 bases and J dropped 2 bases, with 10 bases sitting between them. Here the CDR3 reads CASSQEGQRNYGYTF. CDR3 nucleotides: TGTGCCAGCAGCCAAGAAGGACAGCGGAACTATGGCTACACCTTC.

CDR3 nucleotides: TGTGCCAGCAGCTCCGGACTAACCCAAGAGACCCAGTACTTC. Translation gives CASSSGLTQETQYF. The chain employs TRBV5-4 and TRBJ2-5; possibly TRBD2 for D (6 bases). This CDR3 is 14 amino acids long. Germline V lookup: CDR1 SGHNT, CDR2 YYREEE (reference sequence). V lost 3 bases and J lost 1, with 10 bases in between.

CDR3 coding DNA: TGTGCCAGCAGTTCCGACAGGGGCCTTTACAATGAGCAGTTCTTC. It translates to CASSSDRGLYNEQFF. The chain employs TRBV6-5 and TRBJ2-1; 8 nucleotides align to TRBD1. The germline V gene encodes CDR1 MNHEY and CDR2 SVGAGI. CDR3 length: 15 amino acids. J was trimmed by 4 bases and V by 4 bases; bases with no gene match: 6.

J is TRBJ1-2 and V is TRBV28, with D unresolved. The germline CDR1 and CDR2 sequences are MDHEN and SYDVKM. The CDR3 loop spans 14 amino acids. Trimming left V 3 bases short and J 2 bases short, with 10 bases between. DNA for the CDR3: TGTGCCAGCAGTTTCCCCCCAGAAAACTATGGCTACACCTTC. It yields the protein CASSFPPENYGYTF.

The J gene is TRBJ1-1, the V gene TRBV18; possibly TRBD1 for D (5 bases). Germline V gives CDR1 KGHSH, CDR2 LQKENI. Trimming took off 6 bases at V and 4 bases at J, with 15 bases between the two ends. The CDR3 has 14 amino acids. In nucleotides, the CDR3 is TGTGCCAGCTCGCCCCAGGCGGGGGGCACTGAAGCTTTCTTT. Its translation: CASSPQAGGTEAFF.

This clone showed up just a few times. The rearrangement links TRBV9 to TRBJ2-7; D perhaps matches TRBD2 (5 bases). The CDR3 runs 16 residues. The germline CDR1 and CDR2 sequences are SGDLS and YYNGEE. V dropped 4 bases and J dropped 3 bases, with 20 bases sitting between them. CDR3 DNA: TGTGCCAGCAGCCCTACGCCGGGCCACGGGGTCTACGAGCAGTACTTC. Amino acid sequence: CASSPTPGHGVYEQYF.

The chain joins TRBV15 to TRBJ1-4; TRBD1 matches 9 bases. Germline trimming cut 3 bases from V and 10 bases from J; bases unmatched to any gene: 12. There are 16 residues in the CDR3. Germline CDR1 LNHNV, CDR2 YYDKDF (reference sequence). CDR3 nucleotide sequence: TGTGCCACCAGCAGGAATGCACCGGGACAGGGAGTAAAACTGTTTTTT. This encodes CATSRNAPGQGVKLFF.

This chain links TRBV29-1 with TRBJ2-7, with D possibly being TRBD2 (5 bases). Deletions cut 3 bases from V and 9 bases from J, with 15 bases between. CDR1 SQVTM and CDR2 ANQGSEA come from the germline V gene. The CDR3 runs to 12 residues. For the CDR3, the DNA is TGCAGCGTTGATATGAATAGCGACGGGCAGTACTTC. Amino acids: CSVDMNSDGQYF.

This chain uses TRBV28 with TRBJ2-7; 7 bases match TRBD2. The junction had 10 bases not matched to a gene; V was cut back by 5 bases and J by 3 bases. The length of the CDR3 is 15 residues. Germline V lookup: CDR1 MDHEN, CDR2 SYDVKM. The CDR3 DNA is TGTGCCAGCAGTCCCGGACTAGGGAACTACTACGAGCAGTACTTC. This encodes CASSPGLGNYYEQYF. Full variable domain (rest looked up from reference TRBV28 and TRBJ2-7): DVKVTQSSRYLVKRTGEKVFLECVQDMDHENMFWYRQDPGLGLRLIYFSYDVKMKEKGDIPEGYSVSREKKERFSLILESASTNQTSMYLCASSPGLGNYYEQYFGPGTRLTVT.

The chain joins TRBV6-5 to TRBJ2-4; TRBD1 aligns across 7 bases. The J segment lost 5 bases and the V segment lost 6 bases, leaving 7 bases of the junction unmatched. Germline CDR1 MNHEY, CDR2 SVGAGI. The CDR3 length is 14 residues. CDR3 sequence (DNA): TGTGCCAGCAGCCGACATGGGACAGAAAACATTCAGTACTTC. Encoded protein: CASSRHGTENIQYF.

The CDR3 coding sequence is TGTGCCAGCAGCCCGACGACAGCCTACAATGAGCAGTTCTTC. Protein: CASSPTTAYNEQFF. The rearrangement joins TRBV7-8 to TRBJ2-1; a weak D match, TRBD1 (5 bases). The CDR3 extends over 14 amino acids. V dropped 5 bases and J dropped 2 bases, with 10 bases sitting between them. The germline gives CDR1 SGHVS, CDR2 FQNEAQ.

This chain connects TRBV19 to TRBJ1-6, with D tentatively TRBD1 (6 bases). The CDR3 consists of 14 residues. In germline, CDR1 is LNHDA, CDR2 SQIVND (reference sequence). V dropped 1 base and J dropped 7 bases, with 8 bases sitting between them. The CDR3 protein is CASSIGGGNSPLHF. The DNA for the CDR3 is TGTGCCAGTAGTATAGGAGGGGGAAATTCACCCCTCCACTTT.